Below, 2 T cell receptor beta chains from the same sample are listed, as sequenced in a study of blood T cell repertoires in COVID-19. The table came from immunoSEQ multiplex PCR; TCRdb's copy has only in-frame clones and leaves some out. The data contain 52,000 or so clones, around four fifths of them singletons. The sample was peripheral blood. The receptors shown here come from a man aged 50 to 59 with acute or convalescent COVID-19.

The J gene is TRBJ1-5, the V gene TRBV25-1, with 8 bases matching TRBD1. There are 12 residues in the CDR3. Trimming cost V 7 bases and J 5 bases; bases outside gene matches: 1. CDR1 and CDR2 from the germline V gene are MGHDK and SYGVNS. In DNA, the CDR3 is TGTGCCAGCACAGGGGGCGATCAGCCCCAGCATTTT. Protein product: CASTGGDQPQHF.

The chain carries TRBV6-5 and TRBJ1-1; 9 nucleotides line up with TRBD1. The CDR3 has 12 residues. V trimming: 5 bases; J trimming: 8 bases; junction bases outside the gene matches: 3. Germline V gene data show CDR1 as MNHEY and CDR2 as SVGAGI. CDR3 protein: CASSRGQGEAFF. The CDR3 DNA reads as TGTGCCAGCAGTAGGGGACAGGGCGAAGCTTTCTTT.